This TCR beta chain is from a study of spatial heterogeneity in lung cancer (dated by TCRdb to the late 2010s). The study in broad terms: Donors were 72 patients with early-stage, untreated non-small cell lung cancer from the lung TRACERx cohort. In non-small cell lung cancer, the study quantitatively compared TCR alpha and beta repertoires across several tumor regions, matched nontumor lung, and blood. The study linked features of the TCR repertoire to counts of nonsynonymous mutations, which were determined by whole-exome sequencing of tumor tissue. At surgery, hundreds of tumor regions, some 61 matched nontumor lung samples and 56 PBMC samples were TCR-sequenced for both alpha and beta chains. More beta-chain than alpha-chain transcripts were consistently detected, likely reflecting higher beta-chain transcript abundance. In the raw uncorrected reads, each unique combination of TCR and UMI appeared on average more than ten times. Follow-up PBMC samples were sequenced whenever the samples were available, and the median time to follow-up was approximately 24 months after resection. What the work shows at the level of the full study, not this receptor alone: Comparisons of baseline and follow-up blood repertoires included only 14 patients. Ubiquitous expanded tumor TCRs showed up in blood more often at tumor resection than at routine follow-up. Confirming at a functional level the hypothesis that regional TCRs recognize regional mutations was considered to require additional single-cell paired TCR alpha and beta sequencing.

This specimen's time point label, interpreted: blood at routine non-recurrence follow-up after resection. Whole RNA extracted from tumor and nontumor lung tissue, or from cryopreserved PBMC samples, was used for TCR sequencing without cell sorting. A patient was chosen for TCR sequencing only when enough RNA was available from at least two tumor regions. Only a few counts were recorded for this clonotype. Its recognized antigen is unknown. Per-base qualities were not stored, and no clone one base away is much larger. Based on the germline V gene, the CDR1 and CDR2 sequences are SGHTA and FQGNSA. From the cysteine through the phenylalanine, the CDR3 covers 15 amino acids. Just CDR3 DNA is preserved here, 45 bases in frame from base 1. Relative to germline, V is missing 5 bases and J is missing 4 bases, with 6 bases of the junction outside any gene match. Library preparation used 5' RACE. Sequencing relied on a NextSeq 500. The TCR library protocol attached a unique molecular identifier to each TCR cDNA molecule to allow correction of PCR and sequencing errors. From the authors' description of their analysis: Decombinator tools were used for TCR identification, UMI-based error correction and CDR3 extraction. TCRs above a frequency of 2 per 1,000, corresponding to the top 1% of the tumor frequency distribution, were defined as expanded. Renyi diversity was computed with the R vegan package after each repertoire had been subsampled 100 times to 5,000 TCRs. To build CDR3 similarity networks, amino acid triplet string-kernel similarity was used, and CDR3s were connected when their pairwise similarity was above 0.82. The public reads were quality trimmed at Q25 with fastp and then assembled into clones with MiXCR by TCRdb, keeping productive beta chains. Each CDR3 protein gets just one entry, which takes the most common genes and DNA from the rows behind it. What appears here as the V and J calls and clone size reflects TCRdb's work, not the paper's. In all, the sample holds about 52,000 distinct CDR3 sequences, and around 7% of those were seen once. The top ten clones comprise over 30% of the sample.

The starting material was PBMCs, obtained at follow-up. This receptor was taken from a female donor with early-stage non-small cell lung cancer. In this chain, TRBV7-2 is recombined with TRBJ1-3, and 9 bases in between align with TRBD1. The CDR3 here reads CASSPTGGSGNTIYF. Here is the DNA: TGTGCCAGCAGCCCAACAGGGGGCTCCGGAAACACCATATATTTT.